This T cell receptor beta chain was profiled in a study of blood T cell repertoires in COVID-19 (dated by TCRdb to between 2020 and 2021). For the study in its entirety: Samples from collaborators originated in the United States, Italy and Spain and spanned both the acute and convalescent phases of COVID-19. HLA class I and class II types, where available, came from metadata supplied by the sample provider rather than from assay-based typing. Deeply sampled blood TCRbeta repertoires from subjects exposed to, actively infected with, or recovered from COVID-19 were included in the dataset. Samples came from the ongoing ImmuneRACE study (first 160 participants) plus 1,254 subjects from 6 global collaborators. The sample metadata nearly always contained a de-identified subject ID, COVID-19 status, age in years and sex. The repertoires were released in a freely available public database meant as a resource for research on the immune response to SARS-CoV-2. The prospective study material was composed of cDNA or gDNA derived from T cells, B-cell-depleted T cells, or PBMCs. Results the study describes overall, beyond this receptor: How much clinical and demographic metadata was included differed by source and by participant, and the metadata was provided uncurated.

As to this clone: The specificity of this receptor is unknown. Base-call qualities are not available, and no considerably larger clone is one nucleotide away.

TCRbeta CDR3 regions were amplified from genomic DNA by means of the immunoSEQ Assay, a bias-controlled multiplex PCR. The authors' pipeline ran thus. The number of nucleated cells in each sample was estimated from the amplification of reference gene primers within the assay. Sequence reads were collapsed and filtered to measure the absolute abundance of every unique TCRbeta CDR3 rearrangement. For each sample, productive Simpson clonality was calculated as the square root of Simpson's diversity index across productive rearrangements. TCRdb mirrors the immuneACCESS table, restricted to in-frame sequences. Some clones are absent from its copies; in checked studies, under half trace to an unresolved V gene, and the reason for the others is unknown. V and J calls and clone size are those listed in that table; D and trimming were worked out from the DNA. Recorded for this sample are 370,000 or so clones; over 65% of them occurred a single time. The ten largest make up more than 0.85% of the sample.

Collaborating institutions collected whole blood in K2EDTA tubes following their own protocols. For TCRbeta analysis, collaborator samples were shipped as frozen whole blood, as isolated PBMCs, or as DNA extracted from either sample type. Sequences were obtained from peripheral blood. The source of this sequence is a human donor with acute or convalescent COVID-19. The donor label of this sample is uncertain.

The CDR3 region: CASRETGGNQPQHF. The nucleotide sequence is given as TGTGCCAGCAGGGAGACAGGGGGCAATCAGCCCCAGCATTTT. Recombination linked TRBV6-5 to TRBJ1-5, with 8 central nucleotides matching TRBD1. The CDR3, cysteine through phenylalanine, is 14 amino acids long. Here the CDR3 DNA is all that survives: 42 bases in frame from base 1. Trimming takes 6 bases off V and 2 bases off J; junction bases not matched to a gene: 3. Per the germline V gene, MNHEY is the CDR1 and SVGAGI is the CDR2.